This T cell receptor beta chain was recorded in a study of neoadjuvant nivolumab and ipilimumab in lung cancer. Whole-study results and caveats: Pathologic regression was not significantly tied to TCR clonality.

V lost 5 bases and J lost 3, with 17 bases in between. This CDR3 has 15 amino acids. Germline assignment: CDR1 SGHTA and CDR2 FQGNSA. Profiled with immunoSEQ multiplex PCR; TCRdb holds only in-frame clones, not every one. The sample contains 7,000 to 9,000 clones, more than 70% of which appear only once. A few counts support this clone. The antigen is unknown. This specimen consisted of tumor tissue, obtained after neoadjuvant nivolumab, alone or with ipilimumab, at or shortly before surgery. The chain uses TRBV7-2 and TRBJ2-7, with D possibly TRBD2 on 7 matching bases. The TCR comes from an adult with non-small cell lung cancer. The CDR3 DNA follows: TGTGCCAGCAGCGTTTCTGGCGGGGGCCTCTACGAGCAGTACTTC. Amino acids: CASSVSGGGLYEQYF.